This T cell receptor (beta chain) derives from a study of CD8 T cells in ankylosing spondylitis. Study-wide results and caveats: Ankylosing spondylitis blood appeared to be characterized by a TCR beta motif of about eight highly homologous variants. Disease-linked clones reportedly concentrated significantly in matched ankylosing spondylitis synovial fluid.

CDR1 MDHEN and CDR2 SYDVKM come from the germline V gene. V lost 8 bases, J lost 4 bases, and 10 bases stayed unmatched. This CDR3 contains 15 residues. This clonotype was recorded a few times. Antigen: not known. One entry per CDR3 protein results from TCRdb running MiXCR on the 5' RACE reads. The sample yields about 800,000 distinct CDR3 sequences, about 10% seen once. Sequenced sample: blood, either unsorted or a sorted T cell fraction (not recorded which). This receptor was identified in a male donor with ankylosing spondylitis. The V call is TRBV28, the J call TRBJ2-4, with 8 bases lining up with TRBD1. The CDR3 sequence: CASGTGTGHKNIQYF. The CDR3 DNA sequence: TGTGCCAGCGGTACCGGGACAGGACATAAAAACATTCAGTACTTC.